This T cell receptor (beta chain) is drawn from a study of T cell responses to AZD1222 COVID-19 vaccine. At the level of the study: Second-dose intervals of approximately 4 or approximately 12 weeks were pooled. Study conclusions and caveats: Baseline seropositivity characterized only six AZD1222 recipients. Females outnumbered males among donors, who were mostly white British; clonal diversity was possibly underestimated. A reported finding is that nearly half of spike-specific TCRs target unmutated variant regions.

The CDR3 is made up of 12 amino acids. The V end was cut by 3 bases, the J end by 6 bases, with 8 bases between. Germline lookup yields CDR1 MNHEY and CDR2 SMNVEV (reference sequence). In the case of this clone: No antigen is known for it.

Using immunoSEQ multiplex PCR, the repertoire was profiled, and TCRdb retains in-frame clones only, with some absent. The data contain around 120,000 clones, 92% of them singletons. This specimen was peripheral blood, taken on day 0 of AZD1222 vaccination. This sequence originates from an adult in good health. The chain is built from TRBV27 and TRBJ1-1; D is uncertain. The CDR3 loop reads CASSLNGAEAFF. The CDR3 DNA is TGTGCCAGCAGTTTGAATGGGGCTGAAGCTTTCTTT.